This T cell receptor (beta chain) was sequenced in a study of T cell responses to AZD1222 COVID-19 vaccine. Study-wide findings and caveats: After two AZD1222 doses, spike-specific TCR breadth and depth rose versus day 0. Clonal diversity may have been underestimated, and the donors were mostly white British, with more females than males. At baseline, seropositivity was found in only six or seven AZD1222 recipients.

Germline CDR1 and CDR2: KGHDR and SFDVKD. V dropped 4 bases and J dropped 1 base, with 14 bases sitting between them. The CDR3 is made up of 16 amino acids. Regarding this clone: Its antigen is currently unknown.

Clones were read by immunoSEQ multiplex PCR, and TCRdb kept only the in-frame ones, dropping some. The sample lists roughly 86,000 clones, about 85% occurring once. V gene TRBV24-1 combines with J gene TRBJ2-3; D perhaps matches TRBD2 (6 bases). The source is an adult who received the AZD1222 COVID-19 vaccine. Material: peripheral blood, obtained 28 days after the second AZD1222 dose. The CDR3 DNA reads TGTGCCACCAGTGACTATAGCGGCAGCCGCACAGATACGCAGTATTTT. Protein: CATSDYSGSRTDTQYF.